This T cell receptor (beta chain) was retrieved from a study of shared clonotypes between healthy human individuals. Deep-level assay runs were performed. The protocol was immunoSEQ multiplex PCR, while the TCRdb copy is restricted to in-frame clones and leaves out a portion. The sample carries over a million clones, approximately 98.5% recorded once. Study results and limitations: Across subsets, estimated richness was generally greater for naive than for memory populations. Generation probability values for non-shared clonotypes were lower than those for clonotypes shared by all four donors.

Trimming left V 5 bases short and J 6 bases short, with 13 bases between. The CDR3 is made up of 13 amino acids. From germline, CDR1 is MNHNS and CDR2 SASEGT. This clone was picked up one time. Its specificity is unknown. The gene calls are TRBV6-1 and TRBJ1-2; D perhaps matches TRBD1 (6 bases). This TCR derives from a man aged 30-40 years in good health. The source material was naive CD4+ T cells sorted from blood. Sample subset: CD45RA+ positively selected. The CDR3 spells CASSPGRGDGYTF. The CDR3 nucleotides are TGTGCCAGCAGTCCAGGGAGGGGGGATGGCTACACCTTC.